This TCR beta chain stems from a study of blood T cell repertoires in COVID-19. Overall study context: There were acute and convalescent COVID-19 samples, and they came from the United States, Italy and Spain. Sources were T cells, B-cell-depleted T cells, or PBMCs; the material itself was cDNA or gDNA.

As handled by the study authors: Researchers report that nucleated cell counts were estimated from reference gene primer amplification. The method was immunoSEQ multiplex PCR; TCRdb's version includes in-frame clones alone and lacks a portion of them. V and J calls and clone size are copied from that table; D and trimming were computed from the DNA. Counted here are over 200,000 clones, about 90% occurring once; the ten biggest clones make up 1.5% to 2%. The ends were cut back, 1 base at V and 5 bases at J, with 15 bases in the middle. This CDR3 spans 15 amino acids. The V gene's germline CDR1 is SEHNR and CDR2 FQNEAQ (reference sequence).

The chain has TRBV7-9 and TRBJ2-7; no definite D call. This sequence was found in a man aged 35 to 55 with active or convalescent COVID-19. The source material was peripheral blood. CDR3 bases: TGTGCCAGCAGCTTAGGTGTTCGAGCCGTGAACGAGCAGTACTTC. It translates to CASSLGVRAVNEQYF.